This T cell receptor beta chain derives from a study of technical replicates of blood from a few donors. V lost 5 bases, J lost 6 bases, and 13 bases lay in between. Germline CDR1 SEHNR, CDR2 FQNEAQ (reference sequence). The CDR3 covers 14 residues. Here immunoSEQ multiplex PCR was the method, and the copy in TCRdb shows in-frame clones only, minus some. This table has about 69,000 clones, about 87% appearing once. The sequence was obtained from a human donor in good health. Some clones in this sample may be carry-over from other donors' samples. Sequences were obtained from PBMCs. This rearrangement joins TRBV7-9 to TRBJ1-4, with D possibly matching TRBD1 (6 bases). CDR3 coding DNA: TGTGCCAGCAGCCCCCGGACAGCCGATGAAAAACTGTTTTTT. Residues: CASSPRTADEKLFF.